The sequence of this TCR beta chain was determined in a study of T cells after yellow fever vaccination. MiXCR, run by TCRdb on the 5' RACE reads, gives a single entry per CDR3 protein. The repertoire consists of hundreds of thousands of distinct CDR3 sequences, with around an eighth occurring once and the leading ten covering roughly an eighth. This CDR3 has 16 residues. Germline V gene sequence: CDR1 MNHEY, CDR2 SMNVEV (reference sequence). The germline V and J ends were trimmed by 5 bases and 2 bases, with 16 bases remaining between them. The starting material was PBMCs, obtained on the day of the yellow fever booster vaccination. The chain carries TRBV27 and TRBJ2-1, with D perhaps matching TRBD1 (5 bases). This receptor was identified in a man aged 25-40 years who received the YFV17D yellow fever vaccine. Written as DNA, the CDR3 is TGTGCCAGCAGTCCCCGGCAGGGTCCAGCCTACAATGAGCAGTTCTTC. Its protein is CASSPRQGPAYNEQFF.